Below are 22 T cell receptor beta chains sequenced from a single sample in a study of Ad26.COV2.S vaccination and SARS-CoV-2 variants. Clones were sequenced by immunoSEQ multiplex PCR, and TCRdb holds only the in-frame ones, with some missing. The repertoire holds approximately 420,000 clones, with around nine tenths as singletons. Sample treatment: about 20 received Ad26.COV2.S at low or high dose, single or two shots; about 5 received placebo; per-sample allocation not given. Collection of the samples took place on day 63 after the first injection of vaccine or placebo. The material was peripheral blood, obtained in a trial of Ad26.COV2.S vaccine versus placebo. The receptor source for this set is a person between 18 and 65 years old who received the Ad26.COV2.S COVID-19 vaccine or a placebo.

The CDR3 loop reads CASSQDWQASTDTQYF. CDR3 nucleotide sequence: TGCGCCAGCAGCCAAGATTGGCAGGCCAGCACAGATACGCAGTATTTT. The chain links TRBV4-3 to TRBJ2-3; no firm D call. Germline assignment: CDR1 LGHNA and CDR2 YSLEER. Trimming removed 0 bases from V and 0 bases from J, with 10 bases in between. The CDR3 extends over 16 amino acids.

The rearrangement uses TRBV5-1 and TRBJ1-1, with 9 nucleotides matching TRBD1. The CDR3 spans 15 residues. The V gene's germline CDR1 is SGHRS and CDR2 YFSETQ. The V and J ends lost 6 bases and 1 base, in that order; junction bases with no gene match: 7. CDR3 sequence: CASTSTGGANTEAFF. The CDR3 DNA follows: TGCGCCAGCACTAGTACAGGGGGCGCGAACACTGAAGCTTTCTTT. Using reference TRBV5-1 and TRBJ1-1 for the parts outside the CDR3, the full variable domain is KAGVTQTPRYLIKTRGQQVTLSCSPISGHRSVSWYQQTPGQGLQFLFEYFSETQRNKGNFPGRFSGRQFSNSRSEMNVSTLELGDSALYLCASTSTGGANTEAFFGQGTRLTVV.

The chain joins TRBV7-9 to TRBJ2-7; TRBD1 agrees at 8 bases. J was trimmed by 5 bases and V by 4 bases; bases with no gene match: 16. Germline assignment: CDR1 SEHNR and CDR2 FQNEAQ (reference sequence). CDR3 length equals 17 residues. CDR3 in amino acids: CASSSSPSRQGTHEQYF. For the CDR3, the DNA is TGTGCCAGCAGCTCCTCACCCTCGAGACAGGGGACCCACGAGCAGTACTTC.

The J gene is TRBJ2-7, the V gene TRBV7-2; 11 bases match TRBD2. The V segment lost 4 bases and the J segment 3 bases; nucleotides outside the gene matches: 5. This CDR3 comprises 15 residues. Germline V gene sequence: CDR1 SGHTA, CDR2 FQGNSA. The CDR3 reads CASSSTGLADYEQYF. The CDR3 DNA reads as TGTGCCAGCAGCTCTACGGGACTAGCGGACTACGAGCAGTACTTC.

V is TRBV10-3 and J is TRBJ1-5; D may be TRBD1 (5 bases). V lost 10 bases and J lost 2, with 15 bases in between. Germline lookup yields CDR1 ENHRY and CDR2 SYGVKD. The CDR3 totals 14 residues. The DNA for the CDR3 is TGTGCCACCGAAAGGGGCGTGGGCAATCAGCCCCAGCATTTT. It encodes CATERGVGNQPQHF.

The chain uses TRBV19 and TRBJ2-3; D gene ambiguous. V lost 0 bases, J lost 3 bases, and 4 bases lay in between. The CDR3 runs to 13 residues. Germline CDR1 LNHDA, CDR2 SQIVND (reference sequence). The DNA of the CDR3 is TGTGCCAGTAGTATAGAGAGGACAGATACGCAGTATTTT. Translation gives CASSIERTDTQYF. Combining the CDR3 with reference TRBV19 and TRBJ2-3 gives the whole variable domain DGGITQSPKYLFRKEGQNVTLSCEQNLNHDAMYWYRQDPGQGLRLIYYSQIVNDFQKGDIAEGYSVSREKKESFPLTVTSAQKNPTAFYLCASSIERTDTQYFGPGTRLTVL.

In DNA, the CDR3 is TGTGCCAGCAGTCTCGACCTAAATCAGCCCCAGCATTTT. Translation gives CASSLDLNQPQHF. The rearrangement joins TRBV27 to TRBJ1-5; D is unresolved. Germline V lookup: CDR1 MNHEY, CDR2 SMNVEV (reference sequence). The V gene lost 5 bases and the J gene lost 4 bases, with 9 bases spanning the gap. This CDR3 contains 13 residues.

The chain is built from TRBV7-9 and TRBJ1-4; TRBD1 is a possible D gene (5 bases). The CDR3 totals 14 residues. V lost 4 bases and J 8 bases, leaving 14 bases between the germline ends. Germline V CDR1 and CDR2: SEHNR, FQNEAQ (reference sequence). CDR3 region: CASSSVDRGEKLFF. The CDR3, as DNA: TGTGCCAGCAGCTCGGTCGATCGGGGCGAAAAACTGTTTTTT.

The chain has TRBV5-1 and TRBJ2-1; 9 positions agree with TRBD2. This CDR3 comprises 15 residues. V shed 1 base and J 7 bases; nucleotides not matched to a gene: 6. The V gene's germline CDR1 is SGHRS and CDR2 YFSETQ. The CDR3 nucleotides are TGCGCCAGCAGCTTGTATGGCGGGGGGGCAAATGAGCAGTTCTTC. It codes for CASSLYGGGANEQFF.

The chain uses TRBV18 and TRBJ2-3; D is undetermined. The CDR3 runs 14 residues. The germline CDR1 and CDR2 sequences are KGHSH and LQKENI. V lost 6 bases, J lost 1 base, and 11 bases lay in between. CDR3 protein: CASSPPLGTDTQYF. In DNA, the CDR3 is TGTGCCAGCTCCCCCCCGCTTGGCACAGATACGCAGTATTTT.

This clone was found once. The rearrangement links TRBV19 to TRBJ2-2; D possibly corresponds to TRBD2 (6 bases). The CDR3 is 16 amino acids. Per the germline V gene, CDR1 is LNHDA and CDR2 is SQIVND (reference sequence). Trimming took off 4 bases at V and 0 bases at J, with 12 bases between the two ends. The CDR3, as DNA: TGTGCCAGTAGTAGGGGCCAGCGGGCGAACACCGGGGAGCTGTTTTTT. Residues: CASSRGQRANTGELFF.

V usage is TRBV11-2 and J usage is TRBJ2-7; possibly TRBD2 for D (7 bases). V was trimmed by 3 bases and J by 4 bases, leaving 13 bases between them. The CDR3 length is 14 residues. CDR1 is SGHAT, CDR2 FQNNGV, per germline. CDR3 coding DNA: TGTGCCAGCAGCTTGGGGGGGCTAGTGTACGAGCAGTACTTC. It translates to CASSLGGLVYEQYF.

The chain couples TRBV27 to TRBJ2-5; D is ambiguous. The CDR3 extends over 15 amino acids. Germline CDR1 MNHEY, CDR2 SMNVEV (reference sequence). V was clipped by 2 bases and J by 5 bases, with 15 bases between them. The CDR3 protein is CASSLNSATQETQYF. The CDR3 DNA follows: TGTGCCAGCAGTTTAAATTCGGCTACCCAGGAGACCCAGTACTTC.

This clone was seen once. The V call is TRBV5-8, the J call TRBJ1-5; D is undetermined. CDR1 and CDR2 from the germline V gene are SGHTS and YDEGEE. The CDR3 is 18 amino acids. V dropped 2 bases and J dropped 1 base, with 19 bases sitting between them. The CDR3 DNA is TGTGCCAGCAGCTTCCCAGGTCTTTCCTTTTCGAGCAATCAGCCCCAGCATTTT. It codes for CASSFPGLSFSSNQPQHF.

The CDR3 nucleotides read TGTGCCAGCAGCGTAGCTTCCGGGACTCCTCTTTTAGAGACCCAGTACTTC. Translated: CASSVASGTPLLETQYF. The V and J genes are TRBV9 and TRBJ2-5, with D perhaps TRBD2 (6 bases). Germline lookup yields CDR1 SGDLS and CDR2 YYNGEE. The CDR3 is made up of 17 amino acids. V was shortened by 0 bases and J by 4 bases, with 19 bases between the two germline ends.

This clone appeared many times. This chain uses TRBV14 with TRBJ2-7, with TRBD1 as a possible D gene (5 bases). The CDR3 runs to 13 residues. Germline lookup yields CDR1 SGHDN and CDR2 FVKESK. V lost 4 bases and J lost 10, with 17 bases in between. The DNA of the CDR3 is TGTGCCAGCAGCCCCCATTGGGGCCAACCCCAGTACTTC. This sequence encodes CASSPHWGQPQYF.

This rearrangement joins TRBV4-3 to TRBJ1-6; D not certain. V was trimmed by 3 bases and J by 6 bases, leaving 12 bases between them. The CDR3 totals 15 residues. The germline V gene has CDR1 LGHNA and CDR2 YSLEER. CDR3: CASSQHGGINSPLHF. For the CDR3, the DNA is TGCGCCAGCAGCCAGCACGGCGGAATTAATTCACCCCTCCACTTT.

The chain employs TRBV15 and TRBJ1-5; 8 bases match TRBD1. CDR1 is LNHNV and CDR2 is YYDKDF in the germline V gene (reference sequence). CDR3 length: 18 amino acids. After removal of 1 base from V and 0 bases from J, the junction contained 8 bases not matched to a gene. This CDR3 is CATSRGPGQANSNQPQHF. In DNA, the CDR3 is TGTGCCACCAGCAGAGGCCCGGGACAGGCGAATAGCAATCAGCCCCAGCATTTT. The variable domain in full, with the rest retrieved from reference TRBV15 and TRBJ1-5, is DAMVIQNPRYQVTQFGKPVTLSCSQTLNHNVMYWYQQKSSQAPKLLFHYYDKDFNNEADTPDNFQSRRPNTSFCFLDIRSPGLGDTAMYLCATSRGPGQANSNQPQHFGDGTRLSIL.

The rearrangement joins TRBV5-6 to TRBJ2-7; no reliable D call. Germline CDR1 reads SGHDT; CDR2 reads YYEEEE. The CDR3 has 14 residues. The V gene lost 3 bases and the J gene lost 5 bases, with 15 bases spanning the gap. CDR3 in amino acids: CASSYGLRAHEQYF. CDR3 bases: TGTGCCAGCAGCTACGGCCTAAGAGCACACGAGCAGTACTTC.

This chain links TRBV6-5 with TRBJ2-5, with TRBD2 matching over 8 bases. CDR3 length: 15 residues. Germline CDR1 and CDR2: MNHEY and SVGAGI. Unmatched junction bases numbered 6, after V lost 3 bases and J lost 3 bases. CDR3 region: CASSYGVRGEETQYF. CDR3 DNA: TGTGCCAGCAGTTATGGGGTGCGGGGGGAAGAGACCCAGTACTTC.

V usage is TRBV28 and J usage is TRBJ1-2, with TRBD1 matching over 7 bases. The CDR3 is made up of 13 amino acids. The V and J ends lost 3 bases and 8 bases, in that order; junction bases with no gene match: 6. CDR1 is MDHEN and CDR2 is SYDVKM in the germline V gene. CDR3 region: CASSLPGGGGYTF. As DNA, the CDR3 is TGTGCCAGCAGTTTGCCAGGGGGTGGCGGCTACACCTTC.

The CDR3 DNA sequence: TGCAGCGGGGGATCTAGCGGGGGGCGCTCCTACGAGCAGTACTTC. It is translated as CSGGSSGGRSYEQYF. This sequence joins TRBV29-1 and TRBJ2-7; 11 bases match TRBD2. Per germline, CDR1 SQVTM and CDR2 ANQGSEA. V trimming: 7 bases; J trimming: 0 bases; junction bases outside the gene matches: 8. The CDR3 length is 15 residues.